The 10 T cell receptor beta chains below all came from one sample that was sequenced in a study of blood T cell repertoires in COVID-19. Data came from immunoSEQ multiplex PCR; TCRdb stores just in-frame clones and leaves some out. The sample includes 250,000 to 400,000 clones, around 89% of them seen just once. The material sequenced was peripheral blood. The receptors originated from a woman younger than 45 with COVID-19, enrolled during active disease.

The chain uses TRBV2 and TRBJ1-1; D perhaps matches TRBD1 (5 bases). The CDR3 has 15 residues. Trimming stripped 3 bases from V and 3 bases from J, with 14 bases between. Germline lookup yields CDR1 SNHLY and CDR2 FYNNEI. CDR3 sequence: CASSERGGAYTEAFF. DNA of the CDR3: TGTGCCAGCAGTGAGAGAGGAGGGGCCTACACTGAAGCTTTCTTT.

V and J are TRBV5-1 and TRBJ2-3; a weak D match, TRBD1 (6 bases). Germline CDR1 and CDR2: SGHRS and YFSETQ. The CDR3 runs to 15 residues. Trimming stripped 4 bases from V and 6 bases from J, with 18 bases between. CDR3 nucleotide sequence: TGCGCCAGCAGCACGTCGACAGGTCCCGGGGATACGCAGTATTTT. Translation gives CASSTSTGPGDTQYF.

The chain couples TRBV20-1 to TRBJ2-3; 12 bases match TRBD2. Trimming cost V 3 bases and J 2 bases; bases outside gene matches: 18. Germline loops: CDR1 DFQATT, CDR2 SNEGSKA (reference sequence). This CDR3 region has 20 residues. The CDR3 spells CSASARWGPGTSGYTDTQYF. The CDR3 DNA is TGCAGTGCTAGTGCTCGGTGGGGTCCGGGGACTAGCGGGTACACAGATACGCAGTATTTT.

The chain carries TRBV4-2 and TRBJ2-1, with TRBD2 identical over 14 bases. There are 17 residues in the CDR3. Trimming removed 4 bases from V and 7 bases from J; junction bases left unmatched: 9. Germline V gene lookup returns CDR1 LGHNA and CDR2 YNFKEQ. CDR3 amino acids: CASSLTTGTSGGNEQFF. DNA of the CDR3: TGTGCCAGCAGCCTTACAACCGGGACTAGCGGGGGTAATGAGCAGTTCTTC.

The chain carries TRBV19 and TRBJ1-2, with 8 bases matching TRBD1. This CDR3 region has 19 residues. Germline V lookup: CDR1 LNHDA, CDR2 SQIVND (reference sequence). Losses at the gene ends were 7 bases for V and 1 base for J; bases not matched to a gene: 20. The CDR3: CASKALGQGNDAFNYGYTF. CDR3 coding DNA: TGTGCCAGTAAAGCCCTCGGACAGGGAAACGATGCTTTTAACTATGGCTACACCTTC.

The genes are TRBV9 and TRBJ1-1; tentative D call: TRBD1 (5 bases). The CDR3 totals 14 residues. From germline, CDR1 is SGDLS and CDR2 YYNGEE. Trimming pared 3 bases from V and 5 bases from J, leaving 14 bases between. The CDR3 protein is CASSGGTTGTEAFF. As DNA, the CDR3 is TGTGCCAGCAGCGGGGGGACTACGGGGACTGAAGCTTTCTTT.

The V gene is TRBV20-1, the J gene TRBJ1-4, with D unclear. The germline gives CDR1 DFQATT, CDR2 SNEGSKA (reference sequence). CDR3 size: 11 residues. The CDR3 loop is CSPFGMEKLFF. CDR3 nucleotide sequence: TGCAGCCCCTTCGGGATGGAAAAACTGTTTTTT.

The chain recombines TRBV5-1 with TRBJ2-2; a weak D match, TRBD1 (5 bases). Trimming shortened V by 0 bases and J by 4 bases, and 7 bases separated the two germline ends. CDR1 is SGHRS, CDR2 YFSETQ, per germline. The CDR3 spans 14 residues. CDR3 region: CASSLGGGTGELFF. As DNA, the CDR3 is TGCGCCAGCAGCTTGGGGGGCGGCACCGGGGAGCTGTTTTTT.

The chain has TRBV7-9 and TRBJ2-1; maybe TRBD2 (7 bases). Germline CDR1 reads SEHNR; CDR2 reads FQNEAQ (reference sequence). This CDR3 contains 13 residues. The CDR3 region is CVLGGQRNNEQFF. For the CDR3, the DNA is TGTGTGTTGGGGGGGCAAAGAAACAATGAGCAGTTCTTC.

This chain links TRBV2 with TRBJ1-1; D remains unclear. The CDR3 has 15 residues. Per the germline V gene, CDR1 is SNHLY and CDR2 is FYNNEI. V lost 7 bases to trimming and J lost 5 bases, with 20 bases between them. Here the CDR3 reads CASTKTPSPGTEAFF. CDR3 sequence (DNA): TGTGCCAGCACGAAAACACCCAGCCCGGGAACTGAAGCTTTCTTT.